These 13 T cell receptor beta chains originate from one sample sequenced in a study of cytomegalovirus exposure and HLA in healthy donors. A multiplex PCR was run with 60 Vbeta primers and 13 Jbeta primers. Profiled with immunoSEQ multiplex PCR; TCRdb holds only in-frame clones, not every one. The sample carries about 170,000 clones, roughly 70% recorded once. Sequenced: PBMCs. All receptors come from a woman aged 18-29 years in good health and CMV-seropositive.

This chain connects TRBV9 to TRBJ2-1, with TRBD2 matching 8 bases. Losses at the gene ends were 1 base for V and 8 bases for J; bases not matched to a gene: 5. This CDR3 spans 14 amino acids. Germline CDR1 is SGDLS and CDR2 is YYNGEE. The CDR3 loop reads CASSVRPREDEQFF. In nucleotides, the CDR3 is TGTGCCAGCAGCGTAAGGCCGCGGGAGGATGAGCAGTTCTTC. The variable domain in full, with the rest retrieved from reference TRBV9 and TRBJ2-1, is DSGVTQTPKHLITATGQRVTLRCSPRSGDLSVYWYQQSLDQGLQFLIQYYNGEERAKGNILERFSAQQFPDLHSELNLSSLELGDSALYFCASSVRPREDEQFFGPGTRLTVL.

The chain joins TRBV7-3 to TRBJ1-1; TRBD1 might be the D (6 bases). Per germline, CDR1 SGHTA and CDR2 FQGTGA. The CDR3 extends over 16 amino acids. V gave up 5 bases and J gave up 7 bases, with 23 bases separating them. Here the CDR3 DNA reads TGTGCCAGCAGCCCGACCCCCGGGACACATTTAGATGAAGCTTTCTTT. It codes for CASSPTPGTHLDEAFF.

The CDR3 DNA sequence: TGTGCCAGCAGCTTCGGGACAGGGCTTTATGAAAAACTGTTTTTT. Translated, it gives CASSFGTGLYEKLFF. This rearrangement joins TRBV7-6 to TRBJ1-4; 9 bases align to TRBD1. Germline CDR1 SGHVS, CDR2 FNYEAQ. There are 15 residues in the CDR3. V was pared by 3 bases and J by 6 bases, with 5 bases of the junction left unmatched.

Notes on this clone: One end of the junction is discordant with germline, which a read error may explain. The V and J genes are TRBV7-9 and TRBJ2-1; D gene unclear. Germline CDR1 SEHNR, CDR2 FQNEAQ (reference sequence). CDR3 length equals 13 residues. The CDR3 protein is CSSSLVPKHEQFF. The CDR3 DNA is TGTTCCAGCAGCTTGGTTCCTAAACATGAGCAGTTCTTC.

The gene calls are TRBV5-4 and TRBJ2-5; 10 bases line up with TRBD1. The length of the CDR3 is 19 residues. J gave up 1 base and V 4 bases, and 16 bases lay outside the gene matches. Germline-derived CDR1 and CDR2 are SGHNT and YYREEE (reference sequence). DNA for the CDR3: TGTGCCAGCAGCCCGGGAGCCCCTCCCGGACAGGGGGGCCAAGAGACCCAGTACTTC. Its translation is CASSPGAPPGQGGQETQYF.

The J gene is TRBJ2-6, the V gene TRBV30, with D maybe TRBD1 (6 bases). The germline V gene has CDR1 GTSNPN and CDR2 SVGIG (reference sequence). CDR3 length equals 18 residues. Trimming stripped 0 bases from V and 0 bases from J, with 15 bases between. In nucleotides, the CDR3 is TGTGCCTGGAGTGTAACACAGGGATTCTTCTCTGGGGCCAACGTCCTGACTTTC. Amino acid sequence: CAWSVTQGFFSGANVLTF.

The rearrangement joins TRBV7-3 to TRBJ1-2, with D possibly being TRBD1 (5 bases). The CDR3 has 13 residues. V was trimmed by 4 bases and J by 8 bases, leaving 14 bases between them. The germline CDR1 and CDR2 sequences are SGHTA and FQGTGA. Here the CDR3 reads CASSWQGGQGYTF. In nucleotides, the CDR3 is TGTGCCAGCAGCTGGCAGGGAGGTCAGGGCTACACCTTC.

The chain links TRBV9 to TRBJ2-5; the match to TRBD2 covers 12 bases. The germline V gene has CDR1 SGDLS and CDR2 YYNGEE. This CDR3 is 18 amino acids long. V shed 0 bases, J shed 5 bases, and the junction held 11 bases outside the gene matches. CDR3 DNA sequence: TGTGCCAGCAGCGTAGCGACTAGCGGGGGACCTTCCTCTGAGACCCAGTACTTC. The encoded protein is CASSVATSGGPSSETQYF. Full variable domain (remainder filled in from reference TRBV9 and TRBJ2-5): DSGVTQTPKHLITATGQRVTLRCSPRSGDLSVYWYQQSLDQGLQFLIQYYNGEERAKGNILERFSAQQFPDLHSELNLSSLELGDSALYFCASSVATSGGPSSETQYFGPGTRLLVL.

The CDR3 here is CAISEARGNYGYTF. The CDR3 nucleotides read TGTGCCATCAGTGAGGCGCGGGGAAACTATGGCTACACCTTC. The chain couples TRBV10-3 to TRBJ1-2; D remains unclear. The CDR3 has 14 residues. CDR1 and CDR2 (germline): ENHRY, SYGVKD. Trimming took 2 bases from V and 2 from J, leaving 9 bases between them.

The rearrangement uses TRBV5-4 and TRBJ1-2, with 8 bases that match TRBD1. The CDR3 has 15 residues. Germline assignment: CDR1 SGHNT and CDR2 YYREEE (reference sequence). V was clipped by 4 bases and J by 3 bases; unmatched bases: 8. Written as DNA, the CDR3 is TGTGCCAGCAGCCATTTGACAGGGGATGACTATGGCTACACCTTC. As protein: CASSHLTGDDYGYTF.

The CDR3 sequence is CAGGGGLGEKLFF. The CDR3 DNA reads TGTGCCGGGGGGGGTGGCCTAGGGGAAAAACTGTTTTTT. V gene TRBV30 combines with J gene TRBJ1-4; a possible D gene is TRBD1 (5 bases). V dropped 8 bases and J dropped 8 bases, with 18 bases sitting between them. CDR1 and CDR2 from the germline V gene are GTSNPN and SVGIG (reference sequence). The CDR3 is made up of 13 amino acids.

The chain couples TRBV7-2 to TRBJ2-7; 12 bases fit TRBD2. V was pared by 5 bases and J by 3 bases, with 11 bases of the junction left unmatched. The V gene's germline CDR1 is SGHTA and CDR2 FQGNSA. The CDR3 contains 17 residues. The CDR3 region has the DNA TGTGCCAGCAGCCACCCTCCTAGCGGGGGGGTACTCTACGAGCAGTACTTC. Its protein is CASSHPPSGGVLYEQYF.

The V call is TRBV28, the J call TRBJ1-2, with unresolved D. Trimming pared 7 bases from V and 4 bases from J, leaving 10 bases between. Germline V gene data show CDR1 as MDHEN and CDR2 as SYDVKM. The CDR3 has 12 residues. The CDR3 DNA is TGTGCCAGCACCCCCGAGCGCTATGGCTACACCTTC. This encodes CASTPERYGYTF.